This TCR beta chain came from a study of OX40 agonist ivuxolimab in advanced cancers. Notes on the study in general: At doses 0.1 to 3.0 mg/kg, CD4+ and CD8+ clones expanded.

Sequencing used immunoSEQ multiplex PCR; TCRdb keeps in-frame clones, though not all of them. Of under 8,000 clones listed, just over 85% are singletons. Trimming took 2 bases from V and 2 from J, leaving 10 bases between them. CDR1 and CDR2 from the germline V gene are KGHSH and LQKENI. This CDR3 is built from 14 residues. Concerning this clone itself: The target antigen is unknown. Different DNA sequences within this sample yield the same CDR3.

V is TRBV18 and J is TRBJ2-7; tentatively, D is TRBD1 (5 bases). The sequence derives from an adult with an advanced solid tumor such as melanoma, head and neck, liver or kidney cancer. Sequencing was performed on CD4+ or CD8+ T cells sorted from blood, taken in a trial of the OX40 agonist ivuxolimab. CDR3 sequence (DNA): TGTGCCAGCTCACCAAGGCAGGGCACCTACGAGCAGTACTTC. As protein: CASSPRQGTYEQYF. Full variable domain (outside the CDR3, taken from reference TRBV18 and TRBJ2-7): NAGVMQNPRHLVRRRGQEARLRCSPMKGHSHVYWYRQLPEEGLKFMVYLQKENIIDESGMPKERFSAEFPKEGPSILRIQQVVRGDSAAYFCASSPRQGTYEQYFGPGTRLTVT.